This record concerns one T cell receptor beta chain sequence. This CDR3 is built from 14 residues. The V and J ends lost 0 bases and 4 bases respectively, with 10 bases between them. Germline CDR1 SGHKS, CDR2 YYEKEE (reference sequence). This sample is drawn from a study of Ad26.COV2.S vaccination and SARS-CoV-2 variants. Specified treatment: about 20 received Ad26.COV2.S at low or high dose, single or two shots; five or six received placebo; per-sample allocation not given. Following the first vaccine or placebo injection, samples were taken on day 63. SARS-CoV-2 spike from the Wuhan strain was encoded by the vaccine, an Ad26 vector. TCRdb's copy holds only in-frame clones and misses some; the assay was immunoSEQ multiplex PCR. The data hold 380,000 or so clones, with roughly 80% observed a single time.

V and J are TRBV5-5 and TRBJ1-1; TRBD1 is a possible D gene (5 bases). The TCR was taken from a person between 18 and 65 years old who received the Ad26.COV2.S COVID-19 vaccine or a placebo. The input for sequencing was peripheral blood, taken in a trial of Ad26.COV2.S vaccine versus placebo. The CDR3 nucleotides are TGTGCCAGCAGCTTGGTACCGGGGGGCACTGAAGCTTTCTTT. It codes for CASSLVPGGTEAFF.